These 31 T cell receptor beta chains were all obtained from the same sample, sequenced in a study of patients and donors after allogeneic stem cell transplantation. TCRdb redid the calling of the RT-PCR reads with MiXCR, one entry per CDR3 protein. The sample records about 200,000 distinct CDR3 sequences, 38% being singletons. What was sequenced was blood, either unsorted or a sorted T cell fraction (not recorded which). These receptors were taken from a human donor who was either an allogeneic HSCT recipient or a stem cell or donor lymphocyte infusion donor (not recorded which). It is not recorded whose cells these are; they may come from a transplant donor.

This clonotype was counted many times. The V gene is TRBV25-1, the J gene TRBJ1-3; D gene unclear. V was pared by 10 bases and J by 2 bases, with 18 bases between. The CDR3 is made up of 15 amino acids. From germline, CDR1 is MGHDK and CDR2 SYGVNS. CDR3 nucleotide sequence: TGTGCCACCTCTAGGAGAGGGTTAACTGGAAACACCATATATTTT. Amino acids: CATSRRGLTGNTIYF.

The chain uses TRBV6-2 or TRBV6-3 and TRBJ1-1; a weak D match, TRBD1 (6 bases). Trimming shortened V by 6 bases and J by 3 bases, and 17 bases separated the two germline ends. In germline, CDR1 is MNHEY, CDR2 SVGEGT. The CDR3 has 15 amino acids. As DNA, the CDR3 is TGTGCCAGCAGCCGCGGCCCAGGGGCTTACACTGAAGCTTTCTTT. Its protein product is CASSRGPGAYTEAFF.

The rearrangement uses TRBV7-2 and TRBJ2-5; possible D gene TRBD1, 6 bases. The CDR3 spans 16 residues. The V gene lost 3 bases and the J gene lost 1 base, with 15 bases spanning the gap. Germline V gene sequence: CDR1 SGHTA, CDR2 FQGNSA. This CDR3 reads CASSFRIRGLQETQYF. The CDR3 DNA reads TGTGCCAGCAGCTTCCGCATCAGGGGCCTCCAAGAGACCCAGTACTTC.

This clonotype was counted between two and nine times. This chain connects TRBV7-9 to TRBJ1-5; perhaps TRBD1 as D (5 bases). V gave up 2 bases and J gave up 10 bases, with 9 bases separating them. CDR3 length: 12 amino acids. Germline V gene lookup returns CDR1 SEHNR and CDR2 FQNEAQ (reference sequence). The CDR3: CASSLIRGPQHF. The CDR3 coding sequence is TGTGCCAGCAGCTTAATTCGGGGCCCCCAGCATTTT.

CDR3 in DNA: TGTGCCAGCAGCTTGAGATCAGGAGTCTATAATTCACCCCTCCACTTT. It yields the protein CASSLRSGVYNSPLHF. J is TRBJ1-6 and V is TRBV5-6; D gene uncertain. Trimming left V 1 base short and J 3 bases short, with 11 bases between. The CDR3 covers 16 residues. In germline, CDR1 is SGHDT, CDR2 YYEEEE.

The V gene is TRBV20-1, the J gene TRBJ1-1; no clear D. In germline, CDR1 is DFQATT, CDR2 SNEGSKA (reference sequence). This CDR3 is 12 amino acids long. The ends were cut back, 0 bases at V and 5 bases at J, with 7 bases in the middle. CDR3 nucleotides: TGCAGTGCTAGAGACCCGGGGACTGAAGCTTTCTTT. Amino acid sequence: CSARDPGTEAFF.

This chain joins TRBV7-9 and TRBJ1-5, with 8 bases identical to TRBD1. Trimming took 4 bases from V and 4 from J; bases not matched to a gene: 12. Germline lookup yields CDR1 SEHNR and CDR2 FQNEAQ (reference sequence). CDR3 length equals 17 residues. CDR3 protein: CASSSGTGVAPNQPQHF. The CDR3 bases are TGTGCCAGCAGCTCCGGGACAGGTGTAGCCCCAAATCAGCCCCAGCATTTT.

This clonotype has just a few counts. The chain couples TRBV18 to TRBJ1-1, with unresolved D. The CDR3 is made up of 16 amino acids. The V gene lost 0 bases and the J gene lost 3 bases, with 14 bases spanning the gap. The germline CDR1 and CDR2 sequences are KGHSH and LQKENI. The DNA of the CDR3 is TGTGCCAGCTCACCACCGGTTCCCAGGCAGGACACTGAAGCTTTCTTT. The encoded protein is CASSPPVPRQDTEAFF. Full variable domain (rest looked up from reference TRBV18 and TRBJ1-1): NAGVMQNPRHLVRRRGQEARLRCSPMKGHSHVYWYRQLPEEGLKFMVYLQKENIIDESGMPKERFSAEFPKEGPSILRIQQVVRGDSAAYFCASSPPVPRQDTEAFFGQGTRLTVV.

This clonotype was found a few times. The CDR3 is CSASGTPAYEQYF. Here the CDR3 DNA reads TGCAGTGCTAGTGGGACCCCCGCCTACGAGCAGTACTTC. The chain is built from TRBV20-1 and TRBJ2-7, with D perhaps matching TRBD1 or TRBD2 (5 bases each). The germline CDR1 and CDR2 sequences are DFQATT and SNEGSKA (reference sequence). V lost 3 bases and J 2 bases, leaving 11 bases between the germline ends. The CDR3 totals 13 residues.

The chain carries TRBV7-9 and TRBJ2-7; tentative D call: TRBD1 (6 bases). CDR1 SEHNR and CDR2 FQNEAQ come from the germline V gene (reference sequence). The CDR3 runs 14 residues. Deletions cut 3 bases from V and 0 bases from J, with 9 bases between. CDR3 protein: CASSFRDTSYEQYF. The CDR3 nucleotides are TGTGCCAGCAGCTTCCGGGACACCTCCTACGAGCAGTACTTC.

A few counts support this clonotype. The V gene is TRBV7-9, the J gene TRBJ1-1, with D possibly being TRBD1 (5 bases). Trimming took 5 bases from V and 8 from J, leaving 15 bases between them. Germline V gives CDR1 SEHNR, CDR2 FQNEAQ (reference sequence). CDR3 size: 13 residues. This chain's CDR3 is CASSPTLGTEAFF. The CDR3 DNA reads as TGTGCCAGCAGCCCCACGTTGGGGACCGAAGCTTTCTTT. The full variable domain, completed using reference TRBV7-9 and TRBJ1-1, is DTGVSQNPRHKITKRGQNVTFRCDPISEHNRLYWYRQTLGQGPEFLTYFQNEAQLEKSRLLSDRFSAERPKGSFSTLEIQRTEQGDSAMYLCASSPTLGTEAFFGQGTRLTVV.

The gene calls are TRBV9 and TRBJ2-1; D is undetermined. Trimming shortened V by 2 bases and J by 2 bases, and 11 bases separated the two germline ends. This CDR3 contains 15 residues. CDR1 and CDR2 (germline): SGDLS, YYNGEE. The CDR3, as DNA: TGTGCCAGCAGCGTCCGCGACGTACCCTACAATGAGCAGTTCTTC. The encoded protein is CASSVRDVPYNEQFF.

This chain links TRBV4-3 with TRBJ1-1; unclear D gene. Germline V gene lookup returns CDR1 LGHNA and CDR2 YSLEER. V was trimmed by 0 bases and J by 4 bases, leaving 6 bases between them. The CDR3 sequence is 13 residues long. The CDR3 DNA reads TGCGCCAGCAGCCAAGATAAGGGCACTGAAGCTTTCTTT. Translated: CASSQDKGTEAFF.

The rearrangement links TRBV11-2 to TRBJ2-2; D possibly uses TRBD1 or TRBD2 (7 bases each). The CDR3 runs to 15 residues. CDR1 and CDR2 (germline): SGHAT, FQNNGV. V lost 5 bases to trimming and J lost 1 base, with 11 bases between them. The chain's CDR3 is CASSPRGGNTGELFF. The CDR3 DNA follows: TGTGCCAGCAGCCCCAGGGGGGGGAACACCGGGGAGCTGTTTTTT.

This clonotype was seen only a few times. The chain's CDR3 is CASRVDRGSEKLFF. CDR3 in DNA: TGCGCCAGCAGAGTGGACAGGGGGAGTGAAAAACTGTTTTTT. This chain connects TRBV5-1 to TRBJ1-4, with 10 bases aligning to TRBD1. The ends lost 5 bases at V and 7 bases at J; junction bases unmatched: 5. CDR1 is SGHRS and CDR2 is YFSETQ in the germline V gene. CDR3 length: 14 amino acids.

This clonotype was observed a few times. This rearrangement joins TRBV12-3 or TRBV12-4 to TRBJ1-4, with TRBD1 matching 7 bases. V lost 2 bases to trimming and J lost 6 bases; unmatched junction nucleotides: 3. CDR3 size: 14 residues. CDR3 nucleotides: TGTGCCAGCAGTTTAAGGCAGGGGGATGAAAAACTGTTTTTT. Its protein is CASSLRQGDEKLFF.

This chain links TRBV29-1 with TRBJ1-5; tentative D call: TRBD1 (6 bases). Trimming took off 6 bases at V and 2 bases at J, with 11 bases between the two ends. The CDR3 runs to 13 residues. Germline V gene data show CDR1 as SQVTM and CDR2 as ANQGSEA. For the CDR3, the DNA is TGCAGCGTGACACAGGGCCGCAATCAGCCCCAGCATTTT. Its translation: CSVTQGRNQPQHF.

This clonotype was found once. The chain has TRBV28 and TRBJ2-5, with D hard to call. Germline CDR1 MDHEN, CDR2 SYDVKM. V was cut by 4 bases and J by 5 bases, with 11 bases left in between. CDR3 length: 13 amino acids. The DNA of the CDR3 is TGTGCCAGCAGTTCACAGAACGGGGAGACCCAGTACTTC. Protein product: CASSSQNGETQYF.

The J gene is TRBJ2-2, the V gene TRBV12-3 or TRBV12-4; either TRBD1 or TRBD2 may fit D (5 bases each). The CDR3 spans 15 residues. V lost 2 bases and J 4 bases, leaving 11 bases between the germline ends. CDR3 sequence (DNA): TGTGCCAGCAGTTTAACCGGGACCGGCACCGGGGAGCTGTTTTTT. Translation gives CASSLTGTGTGELFF.

This clonotype was counted only a few times. J is TRBJ1-1 and V is TRBV20-1; unclear D gene. The germline V gene encodes CDR1 DFQATT and CDR2 SNEGSKA (reference sequence). This CDR3 has 15 amino acids. Trimming removed 4 bases at V and 1 base at J, with 16 bases between. The CDR3 nucleotides read TGCAGTGCTAATTGGGCAGAAGCCAGGAACACTGAAGCTTTCTTT. Translated, it gives CSANWAEARNTEAFF.

CDR3 amino acids: CASSYYSRADTQYF. In DNA form, the CDR3 reads TGTGCCAGCAGTTACTATTCTAGAGCAGATACGCAGTATTTT. The chain is built from TRBV6-5 and TRBJ2-3, with D hard to call. Deletions cut 1 base from V and 4 bases from J, with 9 bases between. There are 14 residues in the CDR3. Germline values: CDR1 MNHEY, CDR2 SVGAGI.

The genes are TRBV5-1 and TRBJ2-7; the match to TRBD2 covers 9 bases. The CDR3 covers 14 residues. CDR1 and CDR2 from the germline V gene are SGHRS and YFSETQ. The V gene end was trimmed by 4 bases and the J gene end by 2 bases; junction bases not matched to a gene: 4. The CDR3 coding sequence is TGCGCCAGCAGCGCAGCGGGGGGTACCTACGAGCAGTACTTC. Translated, it gives CASSAAGGTYEQYF.

This clonotype was counted only a few times. This chain uses TRBV12-3 or TRBV12-4 with TRBJ1-6; 7 bases match TRBD1. This CDR3 is built from 16 residues. After removal of 5 bases from V and 1 base from J, the junction contained 5 bases not matched to a gene. The CDR3: CASSPGGRSYNSPLHF. The CDR3 DNA follows: TGTGCCAGCAGTCCAGGGGGAAGGTCCTATAATTCACCCCTCCACTTT.

The table lists this clonotype with a few counts. The chain joins TRBV6-2 or TRBV6-3 to TRBJ1-4, with D possibly TRBD1 on 6 matching bases. The CDR3 is made up of 12 amino acids. Germline values: CDR1 MNHEY, CDR2 SVGEGT. V shed 5 bases and J shed 8 bases, with 9 bases lying between them. The CDR3 DNA follows: TGTGCCAGCAGTCGAGGGGGAGAAAAACTGTTTTTT. Amino acids: CASSRGGEKLFF.

The V and J genes are TRBV14 and TRBJ2-5; D might be TRBD1 or TRBD2, each matching 7 bases. V was shortened by 3 bases and J by 3 bases, with 11 bases between the two germline ends. This CDR3 is built from 14 residues. Germline CDR1 and CDR2: SGHDN and FVKESK. In DNA, the CDR3 is TGTGCCAGCAGCCAGACAGGGAGGGAAGAGACCCAGTACTTC. This codes for CASSQTGREETQYF. The full variable domain, rest sourced from reference TRBV14 and TRBJ2-5, is EAGVTQFPSHSVIEKGQTVTLRCDPISGHDNLYWYRRVMGKEIKFLLHFVKESKQDESGMPNNRFLAERTGGTYSTLKVQPAELEDSGVYFCASSQTGREETQYFGPGTRLLVL.

This clonotype has more than one count but fewer than ten. This chain uses TRBV10-3 with TRBJ2-1; tentatively, D is TRBD1 or TRBD2 (5 bases each). Germline V gene sequence: CDR1 ENHRY, CDR2 SYGVKD. This CDR3 is 13 amino acids long. Trimming cost V 6 bases and J 7 bases, with 13 bases left between them. CDR3 residues: CAIRSGPVNEQFF. In DNA form, the CDR3 reads TGTGCCATCAGGTCGGGGCCCGTGAATGAGCAGTTCTTC.

V is TRBV7-3 and J is TRBJ2-1; 10 bases line up with TRBD2. Looked up from germline, CDR1 is SGHTA and CDR2 is FQGTGA. The CDR3 loop spans 15 amino acids. Germline trimming cut 2 bases from V and 7 bases from J; bases unmatched to any gene: 5. The CDR3 DNA sequence: TGTGCCAGCAGCTTATTAGCGGGGGGAATAAATGAGCAGTTCTTC. Its protein is CASSLLAGGINEQFF.

This clonotype has more than one count but fewer than ten. This chain links TRBV7-2 with TRBJ1-1, with unresolved D. V was cut by 1 base and J by 3 bases, with 12 bases left in between. Looked up from germline, CDR1 is SGHTA and CDR2 is FQGNSA. The CDR3 is 15 amino acids. CDR3 coding DNA: TGTGCCAGCAGCTTAGGCGCTCTCCGGGACACTGAAGCTTTCTTT. Protein sequence: CASSLGALRDTEAFF.

This chain links TRBV12-3 or TRBV12-4 with TRBJ2-7; 7 positions match TRBD1. J was trimmed by 4 bases and V by 6 bases; bases with no gene match: 3. The CDR3 runs to 12 residues. Written as DNA, the CDR3 is TGTGCCAGCAGCTGGGACAGATACGAGCAGTACTTC. It is translated as CASSWDRYEQYF.

The chain uses TRBV4-2 and TRBJ2-3; possibly TRBD2 for D (5 bases). Germline V gene lookup returns CDR1 LGHNA and CDR2 YNFKEQ. Between the trimmed V and J ends, which lost 2 bases and 3 bases, there was a span of 12 bases. This CDR3 region has 15 residues. This CDR3 reads CASSQRGGPTDTQYF. CDR3 DNA: TGTGCCAGCAGCCAAAGAGGAGGCCCTACAGATACGCAGTATTTT.

CDR3 loop: CASSRSQGEGYTF. The CDR3 DNA sequence: TGCGCCAGCAGCCGGAGTCAGGGGGAAGGCTACACCTTC. The rearrangement links TRBV5-1 to TRBJ1-2; 7 nucleotides align to TRBD1. Per germline, CDR1 SGHRS and CDR2 YFSETQ. This CDR3 contains 13 residues. J lost 8 bases, V lost 4 bases, and 8 bases had no gene match.